Here is one T cell receptor (beta chain) with its context. This clone showed up just once. The clone's antigen remains unknown. Base-call qualities are not available, and no considerably larger clone is one nucleotide away. This sample is drawn from a study of beta chain features in type 1 diabetes (dated by TCRdb to between 2017 and 2018). Describing the broader study: Mean age, gender distribution, total cell number and subset yield were not different between patients and healthy donors. A total of some 100,000,000 sorted cells were examined across all samples, and the number of cells per subset was strongly correlated with RNA yield. Regulatory and stem cell-like memory subsets were isolated from only 8 patients and roughly 8 healthy donors, whereas naive and central memory subsets came from all 28 donors. In the study, TCRB repertoires of sorted circulating CD4+ T cell subsets from recently diagnosed type 1 diabetes patients were compared with those of matched healthy donors. What the work shows at the level of the full study, not this receptor alone: Fewer insertions and more nucleotide deletions at VDJ recombination sites were observed in patients with type 1 diabetes, implying thymic rearrangement abnormalities. Naive, central memory and regulatory TCRB repertoires appeared more similar among patients than among healthy donors. Because small numbers of individuals were included in the HLA sub-analyses, any influence of HLA type on TCRB rearrangement was left unresolved. Type 1 diabetes patients showed a moderate but significant shortening of TCRB CDR3 length in all four CD4+ subsets. PCR might favor shorter templates, but patient and control samples were amplified and corrected together, so any skew would affect both groups equally. Because cDNA rather than genomic DNA was sequenced, highly expressing activated cells could have been over-represented, although no difference in activation and CD3 levels was found between groups.

The entire isolated RNA was reverse transcribed using the High Capacity cDNA Reverse Transcription Kit, and thus expressed TCRB transcripts were sequenced. Stem cell-like memory T cell samples underwent survey-depth immunoSEQ sequencing, averaging approximately 920,000 total reads per sample. Sorted cells were lysed in RLT buffer and RNA was extracted with DNase-treated RNeasy Micro or Mini kits, depending on cell number. Each cell subset was processed separately to prevent cross-contamination, with patient and healthy donor samples processed together. The immunoSEQ multiplex PCR was used to amplify TCRB sequences from cDNA, yielding 87-bp fragments that span the CDR3 region. Amplicons were sequenced on the Illumina HiSeq platform. For the original study's pipeline: Synthetic template baselines were used to correct PCR bias computationally, reads within Hamming distance 2 were collapsed, and singletons that could not be merged were discarded. By aligning reads against IMGT, V, D and J genes, CDR3 length, and insertions or deletions at six rearrangement sites were assigned. Clonotype counts were normalized to sorted cell number within each subset before computing true diversity and Gini coefficients with the tcR R package. The overlap coefficient, calculated on TCRB nucleotide sequences, was used to quantify repertoire sharing. The source is immuneACCESS, and TCRdb retained only in-frame sequences with V and J called. Part of the clones is not carried over; for the studies checked, unresolved V genes explain less than half of this, and the remainder is unexplained. That table furnishes V, J and clone size, whereas the DNA furnished D and trimming. The sample table shows under 90,000 clones, and 30% to 35% are seen once. The ten largest clones add up to approximately 0.46% of the sample.

CDR1 and CDR2 are read off the germline V gene (reference sequence) as SGHNT and YYREEE. Trimmed from V: 3 bases; trimmed from J: 6 bases; junction bases lacking a gene match: 5. From the cysteine through the phenylalanine, the CDR3 covers 15 amino acids. CDR3 DNA only is kept here, 45 bases in frame from base 1. Each donor gave one peripheral blood draw, approximately 110 mL on average, collected into heparinised tubes. A BD FACSAria II and a panel including CD45RO, CCR7, CD25, CD127, CD95 and CD27 were used to sort naive, central memory, regulatory and stem cell-like memory CD4+ T cells. All sorted populations exceeded 95% purity. Right away, PBMCs were isolated by Lymphoprep density gradient centrifugation and were stained directly, with no culture step. So that batch effects would be minimized, each experiment stained and sorted samples in pairs, pairing one healthy donor with one patient.

Sequencing was done on a sample of stem cell memory CD4+ T cells from blood. This sample's cell subset or site label indicates: stem cell-like memory CD4+ T cells. The rearranged segments are TRBV5-4 and TRBJ2-3; a stretch of 12 junction bases matches TRBD2. The source of this sequence is a woman aged 18-30 years in good health. The CDR3 protein sequence reads: CASSYLAGGPDTQYF. The nucleotide sequence is TGTGCCAGCAGCTATCTAGCGGGGGGGCCTGATACGCAGTATTTT.